A single sample is the source of the 9 T cell receptor beta chains below, sequenced in a study of blood T cell repertoires in COVID-19 (TCRdb year 2020). The method behind the library was the immunoSEQ multiplex PCR assay. The source is immuneACCESS, and TCRdb retained only in-frame sequences with V and J called. Part of the clones is not carried over; for the studies checked, unresolved V genes explain less than half of this, and the remainder is unexplained. The sample table holds approximately 140,000 clones, of which more than 65% were seen once. The top ten clonotypes cover over 10% of the sample. Sequences were obtained from peripheral blood. These receptors came from a man aged 80 or over with acute or convalescent COVID-19.

The chain is built from TRBV2 and TRBJ2-7, with D tentatively TRBD1 (6 bases). This CDR3 contains 18 residues. Trimming cost V 1 base and J 0 bases, with 19 bases left between them. Germline values: CDR1 SNHLY, CDR2 FYNNEI. The CDR3, as DNA: TGTGCCAGCAGTGAAGACTATTGGGACACACACCGCTCCTACGAGCAGTACTTC. Its translation: CASSEDYWDTHRSYEQYF.

The rearrangement uses TRBV5-1 and TRBJ2-7; D not certain. Trimming took 4 bases from V and 0 from J, leaving 8 bases between them. Germline CDR1 and CDR2: SGHRS and YFSETQ. CDR3 length: 13 amino acids. CDR3: CASSMGLSYEQYF. The DNA of the CDR3 is TGCGCCAGCAGCATGGGTCTCTCCTACGAGCAGTACTTC. The whole variable domain, remainder taken from reference TRBV5-1 and TRBJ2-7, is KAGVTQTPRYLIKTRGQQVTLSCSPISGHRSVSWYQQTPGQGLQFLFEYFSETQRNKGNFPGRFSGRQFSNSRSEMNVSTLELGDSALYLCASSMGLSYEQYFGPGTRLTVT.

The rearrangement uses TRBV7-9 and TRBJ1-3, with D possibly matching TRBD1 (5 bases). Germline lookup yields CDR1 SEHNR and CDR2 FQNEAQ (reference sequence). With 5 bases removed from V and 0 bases from J, the gap between germline ends came to 11 bases. This CDR3 is built from 15 residues. CDR3 in amino acids: CASSPDSASGNTIYF. As DNA, the CDR3 is TGTGCCAGCAGCCCCGACAGCGCCTCTGGAAACACCATATATTTT.

This clone was recorded only once. The V gene is TRBV7-2, the J gene TRBJ1-5; 8 bases agree with TRBD1. The CDR3 covers 14 residues. Germline lookup yields CDR1 SGHTA and CDR2 FQGNSA. The junction had 3 bases not matched to a gene; V was cut back by 6 bases and J by 2 bases. Written as DNA, the CDR3 is TGTGCCAGCAGAGCGACAGGGGGCAATCAGCCCCAGCATTTT. Amino acids: CASRATGGNQPQHF.

The chain carries TRBV5-1 and TRBJ2-7, with D possibly matching TRBD2 (5 bases). CDR1 and CDR2 from the germline V gene are SGHRS and YFSETQ. With 0 bases removed from V and 2 bases from J, the gap between germline ends came to 18 bases. The CDR3 extends over 17 amino acids. The CDR3 loop is CASSLALAPGYAYEQYF. In nucleotides, the CDR3 is TGCGCCAGCAGCTTGGCCTTGGCGCCGGGGTACGCCTACGAGCAGTACTTC.

This clone has a handful of counts. The chain recombines TRBV19 with TRBJ2-5, with 11 bases aligning to TRBD1. Germline V lookup: CDR1 LNHDA, CDR2 SQIVND (reference sequence). V gave up 3 bases and J gave up 5 bases; unmatched junction bases: 5. This CDR3 spans 15 amino acids. CDR3 loop: CASSMGTGGWETQYF. In nucleotides, the CDR3 is TGTGCCAGTAGTATGGGGACAGGGGGATGGGAGACCCAGTACTTC.

The gene calls are TRBV6-5 and TRBJ1-3, with 10 bases aligning to TRBD1. Looked up from germline, CDR1 is MNHEY and CDR2 is SVGAGI. This CDR3 spans 13 amino acids. The V gene end was trimmed by 8 bases and the J gene end by 7 bases; junction bases not matched to a gene: 5. Here the CDR3 DNA reads TGTGCCAGCCGACGGGACAGGGGTAACACCATATATTTT. Encoded protein: CASRRDRGNTIYF.

The rearrangement joins TRBV4-2 to TRBJ2-3, with TRBD1 matching over 7 bases. Germline loops: CDR1 LGHNA, CDR2 YNFKEQ. V gave up 0 bases and J gave up 2 bases; unmatched junction bases: 5. The CDR3 extends over 16 amino acids. The CDR3, as DNA: TGTGCCAGCAGCCAAGAGAAGGGGGCTACCACAGATACGCAGTATTTT. Translating it yields CASSQEKGATTDTQYF.

The chain uses TRBV5-6 and TRBJ1-2; 9 bases match TRBD1. The V gene end was trimmed by 0 bases and the J gene end by 7 bases; junction bases not matched to a gene: 4. This CDR3 comprises 14 residues. The germline V gene encodes CDR1 SGHDT and CDR2 YYEEEE. The CDR3 loop is CASSLEQGAGGYTF. The CDR3 coding sequence is TGTGCCAGCAGCTTGGAACAGGGGGCAGGTGGCTACACCTTC.